The 7 T cell receptor beta chains in this list originate from one sample, sequenced in a study of T cell repertoires in cytomegalovirus infection. Their specific antigens are unknown. TCRdb processed the reads anew with MiXCR; each CDR3 protein has one entry. The repertoire consists of 700,000 to 900,000 distinct CDR3 sequences, with 25% to 30% occurring once and the leading ten covering around 12%. This specimen was cultured CD8+ T cells from PBMCs, taken from culture after CMV antigen stimulation. The receptors derive from a human donor in good health (CMV status not recorded). Some clones in this sample may be carry-over from other donors' samples.

This clonotype has a handful of counts. This chain links TRBV28 with TRBJ1-2; tentatively, D is TRBD1 (6 bases). Per the germline V gene, CDR1 is MDHEN and CDR2 is SYDVKM. The CDR3 loop spans 15 amino acids. Trimming removed 5 bases at V and 9 bases at J, with 22 bases between. CDR3 protein: CASSPPFTRGESYTF. CDR3 DNA sequence: TGTGCCAGCAGTCCCCCCTTCACGAGGGGGGAAAGCTACACCTTC.

The chain has TRBV6-5 and TRBJ2-6; D remains ambiguous. With 5 bases removed from V and 0 bases from J, the gap between germline ends came to 8 bases. The CDR3 length is 15 residues. Germline loops: CDR1 MNHEY, CDR2 SVGAGI. The CDR3 loop reads CASSQIHSGANVLTF. CDR3 coding DNA: TGTGCCAGCAGTCAGATCCACTCTGGGGCCAACGTCCTGACTTTC.

This clonotype was seen only a few times. J is TRBJ2-1 and V is TRBV4-1; D is ambiguous. V lost 6 bases, J lost 6 bases, and 18 bases lay in between. Per germline, CDR1 MGHRA and CDR2 YSYEKL. The CDR3 runs to 15 residues. The CDR3 protein is CASSPWVASANEQFF. CDR3 nucleotides: TGCGCCAGCAGTCCTTGGGTAGCCTCCGCCAATGAGCAGTTCTTC.

V usage is TRBV15 and J usage is TRBJ1-5; D unclear. Germline CDR1 LNHNV, CDR2 YYDKDF (reference sequence). CDR3 length: 14 residues. Between the trimmed V and J ends, which lost 0 bases and 6 bases, there was a span of 9 bases. Here the CDR3 DNA reads TGTGCCACCAGCAGAGAGAGGAGCGGTCAGCCCCAGCATTTT. It translates to CATSRERSGQPQHF.

The chain employs TRBV11-2 and TRBJ2-1, with TRBD2 identical over 13 bases. Germline-derived CDR1 and CDR2 are SGHAT and FQNNGV. The ends lost 2 bases at V and 2 bases at J; junction bases unmatched: 6. This CDR3 is 18 amino acids long. CDR3 residues: CASSLRPGLAGTYNEQFF. CDR3 sequence (DNA): TGTGCCAGCAGCTTACGGCCGGGACTAGCGGGGACCTACAATGAGCAGTTCTTC.

Many counts were recorded for this clonotype. The V call is TRBV12-3 or TRBV12-4, the J call TRBJ1-5, with D tentatively TRBD1 (5 bases). V lost 1 base and J 4 bases, leaving 11 bases between the germline ends. This CDR3 has 15 residues. The CDR3 region has the DNA TGTGCCAGCAGTTTAGACGTCGGGGGTAATCAGCCCCAGCATTTT. This translates into CASSLDVGGNQPQHF.

This clonotype was seen ten or more times. The chain is built from TRBV7-6 and TRBJ1-1; possible D gene TRBD1, 6 bases. The V gene's germline CDR1 is SGHVS and CDR2 FNYEAQ. The CDR3 runs 16 residues. V gave up 4 bases and J gave up 5 bases, with 20 bases separating them. CDR3: CASSWRGPLRETEAFF. The CDR3, as DNA: TGTGCCAGCAGCTGGCGGGGGCCCCTAAGAGAGACTGAAGCTTTCTTT.